The rows below give T cell receptor beta chains drawn from one sample of a study of cytomegalovirus exposure and HLA in healthy donors. Using immunoSEQ multiplex PCR, the repertoire was profiled, and TCRdb retains in-frame clones only, with some absent. This sample carries roughly 120,000 clones, about 82% of them seen once, and the ten largest clones take around 5.1%. Sequencing was performed on PBMCs. Receptors originate from a young man in good health and CMV-seronegative. Both conserved end residues are part of each CDR3. D genes are given only for firm matches. Expanded clones are given a class, and other clones once, few, many or no size at all.

j_gene: TRBJ1-2; abundance: -; d_gene: -; v_gene: TRBV6-5; CDR3aa: CASSQNSYGYTF; CDR3nt: TGTGCCAGCAGTCAAAACAGCTATGGCTACACCTTC
j_gene: TRBJ1-4; abundance: -; d_gene: -; v_gene: TRBV7-6; CDR3aa: CASSLGPGAPNEKLFF; CDR3nt: TGTGCCAGCAGCTTAGGACCAGGGGCCCCTAATGAAAAACTGTTTTTT
j_gene: TRBJ2-5; abundance: few; d_gene: TRBD1; v_gene: TRBV5-1; CDR3aa: CATPVGQGQETQYF; CDR3nt: TGCGCCACCCCCGTGGGACAGGGACAAGAGACCCAGTACTTC
j_gene: TRBJ1-2; abundance: -; d_gene: TRBD1; v_gene: TRBV2; CDR3aa: CASRVDRGLASGYTF; CDR3nt: TGTGCCAGCAGGGTGGACAGGGGGCTGGCTAGTGGCTACACCTTC
j_gene: TRBJ2-3; abundance: -; d_gene: TRBD2; v_gene: TRBV7-9; CDR3aa: CASGLAGGEDTQYF; CDR3nt: TGTGCCAGCGGACTAGCGGGGGGTGAGGATACGCAGTATTTT
j_gene: TRBJ2-5; abundance: -; d_gene: TRBD2; v_gene: TRBV7-6; CDR3aa: CASSLAPRGTWQETQYF; CDR3nt: TGTGCCAGCAGCTTAGCGCCGCGGGGGACTTGGCAAGAGACCCAGTACTTC
j_gene: TRBJ1-1; abundance: -; d_gene: TRBD1; v_gene: TRBV19; CDR3aa: CASSKGQGMTEAFF; CDR3nt: TGTGCCAGTAGTAAGGGACAGGGGATGACTGAAGCTTTCTTT
j_gene: TRBJ2-7; abundance: -; d_gene: -; v_gene: TRBV7-2; CDR3aa: CASSLNRGTSYEQYF; CDR3nt: TGTGCCAGCAGCCTCAATAGGGGGACCTCCTACGAGCAGTACTTC
j_gene: TRBJ1-2; abundance: once; d_gene: -; v_gene: TRBV27; CDR3aa: CASSAVSQGNYGYTF; CDR3nt: TGTGCCAGCAGTGCCGTTTCACAGGGAAACTATGGCTACACCTTC
j_gene: TRBJ2-2; abundance: -; d_gene: -; v_gene: TRBV10-1; CDR3aa: CASSDPLGGATGELFF; CDR3nt: TGCGCCAGCAGTGACCCCCTGGGGGGTGCCACCGGGGAGCTGTTTTTT
j_gene: TRBJ2-1; abundance: -; d_gene: -; v_gene: TRBV7-9; CDR3aa: CASGEAAYNEQFF; CDR3nt: TGTGCCAGCGGGGAGGCTGCCTACAATGAGCAGTTCTTC
j_gene: TRBJ2-1; abundance: -; d_gene: TRBD2; v_gene: TRBV5-5; CDR3aa: CASSLYVAGRDDEQFF; CDR3nt: TGTGCCAGCAGCTTGTACGTAGCGGGAAGGGACGATGAGCAGTTCTTC
j_gene: TRBJ2-2; abundance: -; d_gene: TRBD2; v_gene: TRBV6-5; CDR3aa: CASSSPRDYGGELFF; CDR3nt: TGTGCCAGCAGTTCCCCCCGGGACTACGGCGGGGAGCTGTTTTTT
j_gene: TRBJ2-7; abundance: -; d_gene: -; v_gene: TRBV29-1; CDR3aa: CSVDDSNYEQYF; CDR3nt: TGCAGCGTTGATGACAGCAACTACGAGCAGTACTTC
j_gene: TRBJ2-5; abundance: -; d_gene: -; v_gene: TRBV5-6; CDR3aa: CASSLAGQIPTKQETQYF; CDR3nt: TGTGCCAGCAGCTTGGCTGGGCAGATACCTACCAAACAAGAGACCCAGTACTTC
j_gene: TRBJ2-1; abundance: -; d_gene: TRBD2; v_gene: TRBV29-1; CDR3aa: CSVHGGRAEVNEQFF; CDR3nt: TGCAGCGTTCACGGCGGGAGGGCCGAAGTCAATGAGCAGTTCTTC
j_gene: TRBJ2-1; abundance: once; d_gene: -; v_gene: TRBV7-2; CDR3aa: CASSLWQYNEQFF; CDR3nt: TGTGCCAGCAGCTTATGGCAGTACAATGAGCAGTTCTTC
j_gene: TRBJ2-7; abundance: -; d_gene: TRBD1; v_gene: TRBV7-8; CDR3aa: CASSPWTGGNSYEQYF; CDR3nt: TGTGCCAGCAGCCCTTGGACAGGGGGCAACTCCTACGAGCAGTACTTC
j_gene: TRBJ2-2; abundance: -; d_gene: -; v_gene: TRBV5-1; CDR3aa: CASSLGQLNTGELFF; CDR3nt: TGCGCCAGCAGCTTGGGACAGCTGAACACCGGGGAGCTGTTTTTT
j_gene: TRBJ2-2; abundance: -; d_gene: TRBD2; v_gene: TRBV9; CDR3aa: CASSHNGLADNWANTGELFF; CDR3nt: TGTGCCAGCAGTCACAACGGACTAGCGGACAATTGGGCGAACACCGGGGAGCTGTTTTTT
j_gene: TRBJ2-7; abundance: -; d_gene: -; v_gene: TRBV7-9; CDR3aa: CASSWGLTDSYEQYF; CDR3nt: TGTGCCAGCAGCTGGGGGCTGACAGACAGCTACGAGCAGTACTTC
j_gene: TRBJ1-5; abundance: -; d_gene: -; v_gene: TRBV6-1; CDR3aa: CASSEPGFTQPQHF; CDR3nt: TGTGCCAGCAGTGAACCGGGATTTACTCAGCCCCAGCATTTT
j_gene: TRBJ2-7; abundance: -; d_gene: -; v_gene: TRBV10-3; CDR3aa: CATGGTEQYF; CDR3nt: TGTGCCACAGGAGGCACCGAGCAGTACTTC
j_gene: TRBJ2-1; abundance: -; d_gene: -; v_gene: TRBV7-9; CDR3aa: CASSLALGQNNEQFF; CDR3nt: TGTGCCAGCAGCTTAGCTCTTGGGCAGAACAATGAGCAGTTCTTC
j_gene: TRBJ2-2; abundance: -; d_gene: TRBD1; v_gene: TRBV19; CDR3aa: CASSTDRGATGELFF; CDR3nt: TGTGCCAGTAGTACGGACAGGGGGGCCACCGGGGAGCTGTTTTTT
j_gene: TRBJ1-2; abundance: -; d_gene: TRBD1; v_gene: TRBV5-1; CDR3aa: CASSLEVQGFYYGYTF; CDR3nt: TGCGCCAGCAGCTTGGAAGTACAGGGGTTTTATTATGGCTACACCTTC
j_gene: TRBJ1-5; abundance: -; d_gene: TRBD1; v_gene: TRBV7-8; CDR3aa: CASSYQGAGNQPQHF; CDR3nt: TGTGCCAGCAGCTACCAGGGGGCTGGTAATCAGCCCCAGCATTTT
j_gene: TRBJ1-3; abundance: -; d_gene: TRBD1; v_gene: TRBV30; CDR3aa: CAWAQGETSGNTIYF; CDR3nt: TGTGCCTGGGCCCAGGGGGAAACCTCTGGAAACACCATATATTTT
j_gene: TRBJ1-2; abundance: -; d_gene: TRBD1; v_gene: TRBV27; CDR3aa: CASSLQGGNYGYTF; CDR3nt: TGTGCCAGCAGTTTGCAGGGGGGCAACTATGGCTACACCTTC
j_gene: TRBJ2-5; abundance: -; d_gene: TRBD1; v_gene: TRBV5-8; CDR3aa: CASSLMGQGRTGETQYF; CDR3nt: TGTGCCAGCAGCTTGATGGGACAGGGGAGAACCGGAGAGACCCAGTACTTC
j_gene: TRBJ2-1; abundance: -; d_gene: -; v_gene: TRBV20-1; CDR3aa: CSAASGNEQFF; CDR3nt: TGCAGTGCCGCGTCTGGCAATGAGCAGTTCTTC
j_gene: TRBJ1-2; abundance: -; d_gene: -; v_gene: TRBV5-4; CDR3aa: CASSLDSAYGYTF; CDR3nt: TGTGCCAGCAGCTTGGACAGTGCCTATGGCTACACCTTC
j_gene: TRBJ1-5; abundance: -; d_gene: -; v_gene: TRBV2; CDR3aa: CASRLRVQSNQPQHF; CDR3nt: TGTGCCAGCAGATTGCGGGTTCAGAGCAATCAGCCCCAGCATTTT
j_gene: TRBJ2-1; abundance: -; d_gene: -; v_gene: TRBV6-4; CDR3aa: CASSERRGLEQFF; CDR3nt: TGTGCCAGCAGTGAGAGGCGGGGTTTAGAGCAGTTCTTC
j_gene: TRBJ1-2; abundance: once; d_gene: TRBD1; v_gene: TRBV27; CDR3aa: CASSLRGQGTGYTF; CDR3nt: TGTGCCAGCAGTTTAAGGGGACAGGGTACGGGCTACACCTTC
j_gene: TRBJ1-5; abundance: once; d_gene: -; v_gene: TRBV6-5; CDR3aa: CASTPGVGNQPQHF; CDR3nt: TGTGCCAGCACCCCAGGGGTCGGGAATCAGCCCCAGCATTTT
j_gene: TRBJ1-1; abundance: -; d_gene: -; v_gene: TRBV15; CDR3aa: CATSREGPLNTEAFF; CDR3nt: TGTGCCACCAGCAGAGAGGGCCCACTGAACACTGAAGCTTTCTTT
j_gene: TRBJ2-3; abundance: -; d_gene: -; v_gene: TRBV10-3; CDR3aa: CAISGARAGTDTQYF; CDR3nt: TGTGCCATCAGTGGTGCGAGGGCGGGCACAGATACGCAGTATTTT
j_gene: TRBJ2-7; abundance: -; d_gene: -; v_gene: TRBV5-4; CDR3aa: CASSLAGSDYTYEQYF; CDR3nt: TGTGCCAGCAGCTTGGCTGGTAGTGACTATACCTACGAGCAGTACTTC
j_gene: TRBJ2-7; abundance: -; d_gene: -; v_gene: TRBV10-3; CDR3aa: CAISRDINYEQYF; CDR3nt: TGTGCCATCAGCCGGGACATAAACTACGAGCAGTACTTC
j_gene: TRBJ2-7; abundance: -; d_gene: -; v_gene: TRBV7-2; CDR3aa: CASSARDFLGEQYF; CDR3nt: TGTGCCAGCAGCGCACGGGACTTCTTAGGCGAGCAGTACTTC
j_gene: TRBJ2-7; abundance: few; d_gene: -; v_gene: TRBV6-5; CDR3aa: CASSQRNEQYF; CDR3nt: TGTGCCAGCAGCCAGCGTAACGAGCAGTACTTC
j_gene: TRBJ2-1; abundance: -; d_gene: TRBD2; v_gene: TRBV7-2; CDR3aa: CASSLQPTSGGAFEQFF; CDR3nt: TGTGCCAGCAGCCTGCAACCTACTAGCGGGGGGGCGTTTGAGCAGTTCTTC
j_gene: TRBJ2-3; abundance: -; d_gene: TRBD2; v_gene: TRBV19; CDR3aa: CASSSGLADTDTQYF; CDR3nt: TGTGCCAGTAGTTCGGGACTAGCGGACACAGATACGCAGTATTTT